Presented here are 19 T cell receptor beta chains from one specimen sequenced in a study of T cell clones after liver transplantation. Generated by immunoSEQ multiplex PCR, the TCRdb table keeps only in-frame clones and is missing some. Of tens of thousands of clones listed, under 95% were seen once; the top ten hold approximately 2.6%. Specimen: CD4+ T cells from blood, collected before liver transplant. These TCRs come from a human donor who received a liver transplant.

This chain joins TRBV9 and TRBJ2-1, with D tentatively TRBD2 (6 bases). The CDR3 length is 16 residues. V lost 0 bases and J 6 bases, leaving 16 bases between the germline ends. Germline CDR1 and CDR2: SGDLS and YYNGEE. CDR3 DNA: TGTGCCAGCAGCGTAGCTGTCTTAGTGGGGGGCAATGAGCAGTTCTTC. Translating it yields CASSVAVLVGGNEQFF.

V gene TRBV9 combines with J gene TRBJ1-5; a weak D match, TRBD1 (6 bases). This CDR3 has 15 residues. From germline, CDR1 is SGDLS and CDR2 YYNGEE. The V end was cut by 3 bases, the J end by 3 bases, with 13 bases between. The CDR3 sequence: CASSGNREDNQPQHF. The CDR3, as DNA: TGTGCCAGCAGCGGAAACAGGGAGGACAATCAGCCCCAGCATTTT.

This chain connects TRBV9 to TRBJ1-1, with D possibly matching TRBD1 (5 bases). V gave up 0 bases and J gave up 7 bases, with 10 bases separating them. CDR3 length: 13 residues. Germline V gene data show CDR1 as SGDLS and CDR2 as YYNGEE. CDR3 in DNA: TGTGCCAGCAGCGTAGCGGCAGGGCTTGAAGCTTTCTTT. It is translated as CASSVAAGLEAFF.

The chain combines TRBV7-2 with TRBJ2-6; D ambiguous. Looked up from germline, CDR1 is SGHTA and CDR2 is FQGNSA. The germline V and J ends were trimmed by 5 bases and 0 bases, with 14 bases remaining between them. This CDR3 contains 17 residues. As DNA, the CDR3 is TGTGCCAGCAGCCCAGTAGGCCGAATCTCTGGGGCCAACGTCCTGACTTTC. The encoded protein is CASSPVGRISGANVLTF.

The genes are TRBV4-2 and TRBJ2-2; TRBD1 agrees at 9 bases. Per the germline V gene, CDR1 is LGHNA and CDR2 is YNFKEQ. The trim removed 4 bases at V and 5 bases at J, leaving 14 bases unmatched. This CDR3 comprises 18 residues. The CDR3 nucleotides read TGTGCCAGCAGCCCAAGACCCTCCGGGACAGGGAATACCGGGGAGCTGTTTTTT. Translated, it gives CASSPRPSGTGNTGELFF.

This clone was seen a handful of times. The chain combines TRBV7-3 with TRBJ1-1; weak D call: TRBD1 (5 bases). V shed 5 bases and J shed 3 bases, with 16 bases lying between them. The germline V gene encodes CDR1 SGHTA and CDR2 FQGTGA. This CDR3 region has 15 residues. CDR3 coding DNA: TGTGCCAGCAGCCAAATGGGGGGTGGGCACACTGAAGCTTTCTTT. Amino acids: CASSQMGGGHTEAFF.

This sequence joins TRBV9 and TRBJ2-3; no clear D gene. The germline V gene has CDR1 SGDLS and CDR2 YYNGEE. V lost 0 bases, J lost 4 bases, and 9 bases lay in between. The CDR3 has 14 residues. Here the CDR3 DNA reads TGTGCCAGCAGCGTAGAACCGACATCAGATACGCAGTATTTT. It specifies CASSVEPTSDTQYF.

The chain combines TRBV5-1 with TRBJ2-5; weak D call: TRBD2 (5 bases). The length of the CDR3 is 16 residues. V lost 0 bases and J lost 4, with 16 bases in between. Germline V CDR1 and CDR2: SGHRS, YFSETQ. CDR3 DNA: TGCGCCAGCAGCTTGGCCGTAGGGCTAGCCGGAGAGACCCAGTACTTC. Amino acid sequence: CASSLAVGLAGETQYF.

Written as DNA, the CDR3 is TGTGCCAGTAGTGTCAAGGGGCCCCAAGAGACCCAGTACTTC. Its protein is CASSVKGPQETQYF. The chain is built from TRBV19 and TRBJ2-5; the D gene is possibly TRBD1 (5 bases). With 5 bases removed from V and 1 base from J, the gap between germline ends came to 11 bases. This CDR3 spans 14 amino acids. CDR1 is LNHDA and CDR2 is SQIVND in the germline V gene (reference sequence).

The J gene is TRBJ1-1, the V gene TRBV2; 7 bases match TRBD1. CDR1 and CDR2 (germline): SNHLY, FYNNEI. This CDR3 has 16 amino acids. V was pared by 9 bases and J by 6 bases, with 19 bases of the junction left unmatched. CDR3 bases: TGTGCCAGTCAAATTGGACAGGCCATTATAGGGCCTGAAGCTTTCTTT. This gives the protein CASQIGQAIIGPEAFF.

This chain uses TRBV6-5 with TRBJ2-2, with D perhaps assigned TRBD1 or TRBD2 (5 bases each). Germline V CDR1 and CDR2: MNHEY, SVGAGI. CDR3 length: 14 amino acids. The V gene lost 2 bases and the J gene lost 2 bases, with 6 bases spanning the gap. CDR3 amino acids: CASSYRDNTGELFF. CDR3 bases: TGTGCCAGCAGTTACAGGGACAACACCGGGGAGCTGTTTTTT.

This clone was found a few times. The rearrangement joins TRBV5-1 to TRBJ2-2; no clear D. Per the germline V gene, CDR1 is SGHRS and CDR2 is YFSETQ. CDR3 size: 14 residues. Trimming removed 1 base at V and 2 bases at J, with 6 bases between. CDR3 region: CASSLIVNTGELFF. DNA for the CDR3: TGCGCCAGCAGCTTGATCGTCAACACCGGGGAGCTGTTTTTT.

The J gene is TRBJ2-4, the V gene TRBV5-1; 14 bases align to TRBD2. V lost 0 bases, J lost 0 bases, and 5 bases stayed unmatched. The CDR3 has 19 residues. Germline values: CDR1 SGHRS, CDR2 YFSETQ. The CDR3 coding sequence is TGCGCCAGCAGCTTGGCCAAGGGGACTAGCGGGGGAGCCAAAAACATTCAGTACTTC. Protein sequence: CASSLAKGTSGGAKNIQYF. The full variable domain, with the rest looked up from reference TRBV5-1 and TRBJ2-4, is KAGVTQTPRYLIKTRGQQVTLSCSPISGHRSVSWYQQTPGQGLQFLFEYFSETQRNKGNFPGRFSGRQFSNSRSEMNVSTLELGDSALYLCASSLAKGTSGGAKNIQYFGAGTRLSVL.

The chain uses TRBV5-4 and TRBJ1-1, with 8 bases identical to TRBD1. After removal of 4 bases from V and 0 bases from J, the junction contained 8 bases not matched to a gene. CDR1 is SGHNT, CDR2 YYREEE, per germline (reference sequence). The CDR3 contains 16 residues. Written as DNA, the CDR3 is TGTGCCAGCAGCCACCGACAGGGGACAATGAACACTGAAGCTTTCTTT. This codes for CASSHRQGTMNTEAFF.

This rearrangement joins TRBV5-1 to TRBJ1-1, with 7 bases lining up with TRBD1. CDR1 and CDR2 from the germline V gene are SGHRS and YFSETQ. Trimming cost V 3 bases and J 1 base; bases outside gene matches: 6. The CDR3 contains 15 residues. DNA of the CDR3: TGCGCCAGCAGCTGGAAGACAGGGTGGAACACTGAAGCTTTCTTT. This encodes CASSWKTGWNTEAFF. The full variable domain, rest sourced from reference TRBV5-1 and TRBJ1-1, is KAGVTQTPRYLIKTRGQQVTLSCSPISGHRSVSWYQQTPGQGLQFLFEYFSETQRNKGNFPGRFSGRQFSNSRSEMNVSTLELGDSALYLCASSWKTGWNTEAFFGQGTRLTVV.

The chain recombines TRBV27 with TRBJ2-3; a possible D gene is TRBD2 (5 bases). Trimming removed 7 bases at V and 2 bases at J, with 16 bases between. Germline values: CDR1 MNHEY, CDR2 SMNVEV (reference sequence). The CDR3 has 15 residues. The CDR3 DNA reads as TGTGCCAGCACCCCGGGGAGAGGATTCACAGATACGCAGTATTTT. Its protein is CASTPGRGFTDTQYF.

This sequence joins TRBV6-5 and TRBJ2-5; 12 bases agree with TRBD2. Germline V gives CDR1 MNHEY, CDR2 SVGAGI. The V and J ends lost 3 bases and 5 bases, in that order; junction bases with no gene match: 7. The CDR3 contains 16 residues. CDR3 in DNA: TGTGCCAGCAGTTATCTAGCGGGAGGGCCGAGGGAGACCCAGTACTTC. Translation gives CASSYLAGGPRETQYF.

V usage is TRBV5-1 and J usage is TRBJ1-5, with 8 bases identical to TRBD1. J lost 0 bases, V lost 4 bases, and 3 bases had no gene match. The germline V gene has CDR1 SGHRS and CDR2 YFSETQ. The CDR3 contains 15 residues. CDR3 bases: TGCGCCAGCAGCCCGGGACAGGCTAGCAATCAGCCCCAGCATTTT. Translating it yields CASSPGQASNQPQHF. The full variable domain, in which reference TRBV5-1 and TRBJ1-5 provide the parts outside the CDR3, is KAGVTQTPRYLIKTRGQQVTLSCSPISGHRSVSWYQQTPGQGLQFLFEYFSETQRNKGNFPGRFSGRQFSNSRSEMNVSTLELGDSALYLCASSPGQASNQPQHFGDGTRLSIL.

The rearrangement links TRBV7-2 to TRBJ2-3; D is uncertain. The CDR3 spans 12 residues. Trimming left V 4 bases short and J 4 bases short, with 6 bases between. Per the germline V gene, CDR1 is SGHTA and CDR2 is FQGNSA. CDR3 DNA: TGTGCCAGCAGCTCCCAGGCAGATACGCAGTATTTT. Translating it yields CASSSQADTQYF.